The T cell receptor (beta chain) described here comes from a study of cytomegalovirus exposure and HLA in healthy donors. The CDR3 runs to 16 residues. V was pared by 4 bases and J by 0 bases, with 14 bases between. CDR1 and CDR2 from the germline V gene are SGHTA and FQGNSA. To note about this clone: Its antigen is not identified.

The study's findings and limits: Among CMV-associated TCR beta chains, most appeared HLA-restricted in a later analysis. Later on, an analysis found that several of the most significant clusters appeared to be linked to common viral pathogens, which included parvovirus B19. In a later analysis, a missense DCLRE1C variant was linked to TCR beta V- and J-gene trimming. The classifier reportedly diagnosed cytomegalovirus status with high specificity and sensitivity.

The PCR ran on 60 Vbeta and 13 Jbeta primers. Data came from immunoSEQ multiplex PCR; TCRdb stores just in-frame clones and leaves some out. The sample has about 150,000 clones, more than 75% seen once. The rearrangement joins TRBV7-2 to TRBJ2-3; no definite D call. The source material was PBMCs. The clonotype comes from a woman younger than 30 in good health and CMV-seronegative. The CDR3 spells CASSSPQSPSTDTQYF. The DNA for the CDR3 is TGTGCCAGCAGCTCTCCACAGAGCCCTAGCACAGATACGCAGTATTTT.